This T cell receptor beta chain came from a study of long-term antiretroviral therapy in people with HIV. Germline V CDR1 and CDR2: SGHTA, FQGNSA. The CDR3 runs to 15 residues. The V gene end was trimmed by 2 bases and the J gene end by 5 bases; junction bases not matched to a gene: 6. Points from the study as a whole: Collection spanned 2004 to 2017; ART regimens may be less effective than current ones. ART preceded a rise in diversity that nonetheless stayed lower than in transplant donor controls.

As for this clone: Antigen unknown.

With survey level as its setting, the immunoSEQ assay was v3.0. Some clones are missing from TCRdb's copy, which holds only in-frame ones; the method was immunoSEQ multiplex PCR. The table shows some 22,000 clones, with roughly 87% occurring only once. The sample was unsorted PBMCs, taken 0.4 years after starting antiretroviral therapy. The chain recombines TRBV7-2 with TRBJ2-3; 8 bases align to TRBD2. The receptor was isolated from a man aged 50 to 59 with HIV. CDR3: CASSLQAGEIDTQYF. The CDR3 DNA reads TGTGCCAGCAGCTTACAAGCGGGGGAAATAGATACGCAGTATTTT.